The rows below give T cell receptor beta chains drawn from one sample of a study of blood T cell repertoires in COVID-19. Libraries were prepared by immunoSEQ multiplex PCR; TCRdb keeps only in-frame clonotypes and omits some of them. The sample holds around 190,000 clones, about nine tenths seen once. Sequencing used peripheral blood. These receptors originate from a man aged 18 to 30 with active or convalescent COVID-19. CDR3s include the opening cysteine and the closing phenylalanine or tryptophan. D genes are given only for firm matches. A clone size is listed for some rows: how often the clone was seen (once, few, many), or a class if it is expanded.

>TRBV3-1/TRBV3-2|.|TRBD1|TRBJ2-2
CASSPDRATGELFF
TGTGCCAGCAGTCCGGACAGGGCCACCGGGGAGCTGTTTTTT
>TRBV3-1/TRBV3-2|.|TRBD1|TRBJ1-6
CASSRWTGDNSPLHF
TGTGCCAGCAGCCGGTGGACAGGGGATAATTCACCCCTCCACTTT
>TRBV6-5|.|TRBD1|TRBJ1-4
CASSLRPGQGPEKLFF
TGTGCCAGCAGTTTACGACCGGGACAGGGACCTGAAAAACTGTTTTTT
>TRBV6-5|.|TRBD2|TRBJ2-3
CASRGTINTDTQYF
TGTGCCAGCAGAGGGACTATAAACACAGATACGCAGTATTTT
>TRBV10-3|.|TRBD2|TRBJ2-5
CAIREGLGGETQYF
TGTGCCATCAGAGAGGGACTAGGGGGGGAGACCCAGTACTTC
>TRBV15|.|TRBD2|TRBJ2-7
CATSRELGTSGASYEQYF
TGTGCCACCAGCAGAGAATTGGGGACTAGCGGGGCCTCCTACGAGCAGTACTTC
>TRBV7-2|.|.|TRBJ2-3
CASSRGAGFTDTQYF
TGTGCCAGCAGCCGGGGAGCGGGCTTCACAGATACGCAGTATTTT
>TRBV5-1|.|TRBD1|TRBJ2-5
CASSSGTGSQETQYF
TGCGCCAGCAGCTCCGGGACAGGGTCGCAAGAGACCCAGTACTTC
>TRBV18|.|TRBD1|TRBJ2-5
CASSQTGGRETQYF
TGTGCCAGCTCACAGACAGGGGGCCGGGAGACCCAGTACTTC
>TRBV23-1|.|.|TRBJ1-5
CASLSAGRRFNQPQHF
TGCGCCAGCTTATCCGCGGGCAGGAGATTCAATCAGCCCCAGCATTTT
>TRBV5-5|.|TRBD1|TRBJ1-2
CAGGMGQNYGYTF
TGTGCCGGGGGGATGGGACAGAACTATGGCTACACCTTC
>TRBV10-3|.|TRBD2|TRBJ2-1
CAISERLAGDFYNEQFF
TGTGCCATCAGTGAGCGGCTAGCGGGAGACTTCTACAATGAGCAGTTCTTC
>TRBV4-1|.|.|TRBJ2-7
CASRQGGSSYEQYF
TGCGCCAGCAGACAGGGCGGATCATCCTACGAGCAGTACTTC
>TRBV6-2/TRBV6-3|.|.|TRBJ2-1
CASSYRKRVTYNEQFF
TGTGCCAGCAGTTATAGGAAGCGGGTTACATACAATGAGCAGTTCTTC
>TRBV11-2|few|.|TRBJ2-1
CASSLGGGRGRSNEQFF
TGTGCCAGCAGCCTAGGGGGAGGTAGGGGTCGGTCCAATGAGCAGTTCTTC
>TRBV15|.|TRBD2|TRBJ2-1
CATSRVRGGSYNEQFF
TGTGCCACCAGCAGAGTGCGGGGGGGCTCCTACAATGAGCAGTTCTTC
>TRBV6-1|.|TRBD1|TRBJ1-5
CASSELWTGADQPQHF
TGTGCCAGCAGTGAACTTTGGACAGGTGCGGATCAGCCCCAGCATTTT